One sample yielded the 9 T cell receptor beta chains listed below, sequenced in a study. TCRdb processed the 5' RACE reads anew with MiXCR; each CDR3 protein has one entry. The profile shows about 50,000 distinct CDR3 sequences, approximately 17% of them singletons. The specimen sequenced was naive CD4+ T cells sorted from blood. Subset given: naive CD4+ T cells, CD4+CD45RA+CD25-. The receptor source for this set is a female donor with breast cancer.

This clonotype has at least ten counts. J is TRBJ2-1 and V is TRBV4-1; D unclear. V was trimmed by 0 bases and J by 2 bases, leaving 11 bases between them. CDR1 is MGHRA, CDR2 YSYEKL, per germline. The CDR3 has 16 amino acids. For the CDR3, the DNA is TGCGCCAGCAGCCAAGATCAGTTACCGCCCTACAATGAGCAGTTCTTC. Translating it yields CASSQDQLPPYNEQFF.

CDR3 in DNA: TGTGCCAGCAGCCCCCGGGGCCTCTCCTACAATGAGCAGTTCTTC. Amino acid sequence: CASSPRGLSYNEQFF. The rearrangement joins TRBV28 to TRBJ2-1; D might be TRBD1 or TRBD2, each matching 5 bases. The V gene's germline CDR1 is MDHEN and CDR2 SYDVKM. The CDR3 is 15 amino acids. V was cut by 6 bases and J by 0 bases, with 12 bases left in between. Drawing the rest from reference TRBV28 and TRBJ2-1, the complete variable domain is DVKVTQSSRYLVKRTGEKVFLECVQDMDHENMFWYRQDPGLGLRLIYFSYDVKMKEKGDIPEGYSVSREKKERFSLILESASTNQTSMYLCASSPRGLSYNEQFFGPGTRLTVL.

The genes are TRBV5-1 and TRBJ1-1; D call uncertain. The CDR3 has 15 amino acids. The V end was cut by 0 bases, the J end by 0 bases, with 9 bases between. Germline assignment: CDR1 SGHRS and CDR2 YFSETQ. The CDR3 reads CASSLAGSLNTEAFF. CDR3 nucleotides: TGCGCCAGCAGCTTGGCCGGCAGCTTGAACACTGAAGCTTTCTTT.

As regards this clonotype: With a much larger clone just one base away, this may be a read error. The CDR3 region has the DNA TGTGCCAGCAGCCCAAAGGTGGATACGCAGCATTTT. The encoded protein is CASSPKVDTQHF. The rearrangement uses TRBV7-2 and TRBJ2-3, with D hard to call. The J call could be wrong; TRBJ1-5 is a better fit for the DNA end. Germline lookup yields CDR1 SGHTA and CDR2 FQGNSA. The CDR3 has 12 residues.

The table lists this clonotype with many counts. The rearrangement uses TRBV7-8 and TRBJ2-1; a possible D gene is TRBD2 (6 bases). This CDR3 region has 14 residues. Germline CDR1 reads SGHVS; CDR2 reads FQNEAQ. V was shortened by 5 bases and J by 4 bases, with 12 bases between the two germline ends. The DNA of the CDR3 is TGTGCCAGCAGCGAAAGGGACTTGTACAATGAGCAGTTCTTC. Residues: CASSERDLYNEQFF.

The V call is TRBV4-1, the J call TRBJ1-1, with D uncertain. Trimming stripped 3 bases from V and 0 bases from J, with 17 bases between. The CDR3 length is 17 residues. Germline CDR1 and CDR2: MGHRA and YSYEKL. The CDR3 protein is CASSQKLGTSMNTEAFF. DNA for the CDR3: TGCGCCAGCAGCCAGAAACTGGGTACTTCAATGAACACTGAAGCTTTCTTT.

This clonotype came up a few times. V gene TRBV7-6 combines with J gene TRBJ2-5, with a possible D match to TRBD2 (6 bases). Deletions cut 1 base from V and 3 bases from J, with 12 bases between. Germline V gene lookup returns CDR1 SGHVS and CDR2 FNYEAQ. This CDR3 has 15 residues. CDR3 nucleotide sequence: TGTGCCAGCAGCTTAGGGACTACAAAGGAAGAGACCCAGTACTTC. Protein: CASSLGTTKEETQYF. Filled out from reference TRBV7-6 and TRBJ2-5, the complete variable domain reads GAGVSQSPRYKVTKRGQDVALRCDPISGHVSLYWYRQALGQGPEFLTYFNYEAQQDKSGLPNDRFSAERPEGSISTLTIQRTEQRDSAMYRCASSLGTTKEETQYFGPGTRLLVL.

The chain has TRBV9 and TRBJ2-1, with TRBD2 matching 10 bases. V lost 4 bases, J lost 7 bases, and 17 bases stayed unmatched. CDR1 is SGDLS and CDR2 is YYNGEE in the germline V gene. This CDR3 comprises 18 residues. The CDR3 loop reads CASSPRGERGGLRNEQFF. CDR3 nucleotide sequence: TGTGCCAGCAGCCCTCGCGGAGAGCGGGGGGGCCTAAGGAATGAGCAGTTCTTC.

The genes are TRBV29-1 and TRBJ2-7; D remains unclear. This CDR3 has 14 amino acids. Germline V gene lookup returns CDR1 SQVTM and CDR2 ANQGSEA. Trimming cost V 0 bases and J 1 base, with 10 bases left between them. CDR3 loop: CSVEDREQSYEQYF. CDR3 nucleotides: TGCAGCGTTGAAGATCGAGAGCAGTCCTACGAGCAGTACTTC.